This TCR beta chain was identified during a study of follicular helper T cells after annual influenza vaccination. The CDR3 consists of 14 residues. Per the germline V gene, CDR1 is SNHLY and CDR2 is FYNNEI. V was shortened by 1 base and J by 6 bases, with 10 bases between the two germline ends. The time point here: 2015-2016 season, 7 days after influenza vaccination. Sequencing was performed with immunoSEQ multiplex PCR; in TCRdb, only in-frame clones are kept and a portion is missing. Counted here are approximately 9,800 clones, approximately 82% occurring once; the ten biggest clones make up around 0.4%. The sample holds a few counts of this clone.

The chain is built from TRBV2 and TRBJ1-5; D uncertain. The clonotype was recovered from an adult who received the influenza vaccine. The sample was CXCR5- memory CD4+ T cells sorted from blood, taken 7 days after influenza vaccination. Here the CDR3 reads CASSEGGSAQPQHF. CDR3 nucleotide sequence: TGTGCCAGCAGTGAAGGGGGTAGTGCTCAGCCCCAGCATTTT.